The 16 T cell receptor delta chains below were found in one sample sequenced in a study of γδ T cells in repeated Plasmodium falciparum infection. TCRdb redid the clone calls on the multiplex PCR reads with CATT. Here the sample spans some 100,000 delta-chain clones, 1.4% being singletons. Vgamma9/Vdelta2+ and Vdelta2-negative gammadelta T cells were flow-sorted from PBMC for bulk sequencing. The sequenced sample consisted of gamma-delta T cells from blood. These receptors all stem from a pool of human donors (malaria-infected and uninfected, not separated).

On this clone itself: With a much larger clone just one base away, this may be a read error. The chain is built from TRDV2 and TRDJ1, with 13 bases fitting TRDD3. The ends lost 0 bases at V and 7 bases at J; junction bases unmatched: 4. This CDR3 is 15 amino acids long. Germline V gene data show CDR1 as GEAIGNYY and CDR2 as EKD. The CDR3 nucleotides read TGTGCCTGTGACACCGACTGGGGGATACGCCGTAAACTCATCTTT. It codes for CACDTDWGIRRKLIF.

A note on this clone: TCRdb lists the protein of a much larger clone for this DNA, which differs at residue 11, so this is likely a read error; the protein given here is translated from the DNA itself. V usage is TRDV2 and J usage is TRDJ1; TRDD3 agrees at 8 bases. Germline CDR1 GEAIGNYY, CDR2 EKD. This CDR3 has 25 residues. Germline trimming cut 3 bases from V and 0 bases from J; bases unmatched to any gene: 35. The CDR3 DNA sequence: TGTGCCTGTGACGGCGCGGTCCTACCGACCCAGCTGGGGGACGAATACAGTCCGTACACCGATAAACTCATCTTT. Its translation is CACDGAVLPTQLGDEYSPYTDKLIF.

This clone was seen repeatedly, ten times or more. The translation of this DNA and the TCRdb protein of a much larger clone differ at residue 13, probably owing to a read error; the protein shown here is translated from the DNA. The chain joins TRDV1 to TRDJ1, with 11 bases identical to TRDD3. The CDR3 has 19 residues. Germline V CDR1 and CDR2: TSWWSYY, QGS. The V and J ends lost 0 bases and 4 bases, in that order; junction bases with no gene match: 13. CDR3 bases: TGTGCTCTTGGGGAACTGGGTTCTTGGGGGATACGAGGCGGCGATAAACTCATCTTT. As protein: CALGELGSWGIRGGDKLIF.

There are a few counts of this clone. A much larger clone differs from this one at a single base, so this may be a read error. The chain carries TRDV1 and TRDJ1, with 9 bases identical to TRDD2. The CDR3 is 21 amino acids. J was trimmed by 1 base and V by 1 base; bases with no gene match: 19. The germline V gene has CDR1 TSWWSYY and CDR2 QGS. The CDR3 loop is CALGEHLPTLLEDWGTDKLIF. Written as DNA, the CDR3 is TGTGCTCTTGGGGAACACCTTCCTACCCTACTGGAGGATTGGGGCACCGATAAACTCATCTTT.

In its sample, this clone is medium-sized (0.01 to 0.1%). At the DNA level, this CDR3 is encoded by other sequences in the same sample as well. This chain uses TRDV2 with TRDJ1; 13 bases line up with TRDD3. There are 22 residues in the CDR3. V was pared by 4 bases and J by 0 bases, with 22 bases of the junction left unmatched. The germline CDR1 and CDR2 sequences are GEAIGNYY and EKD. Here the CDR3 reads CACETSPSYWGIRVPDTDKLIF. In nucleotides, the CDR3 is TGTGCCTGTGAAACCTCGCCCTCGTACTGGGGGATACGCGTTCCCGACACCGATAAACTCATCTTT.

As regards this clone: A much larger clone lies one base from this, so it may be a read error. The chain couples TRDV2 to TRDJ1, with D possibly matching TRDD3 (6 bases). TCRdb offers no J gene call, so here the DNA was matched to germline to obtain one. Deletions cut 4 bases from V and 0 bases from J, with 26 bases between. Germline lookup yields CDR1 GEAIGNYY and CDR2 EKD. The CDR3 covers 19 residues. The CDR3 nucleotides read TGTGCCTGTGATAAAGTACTGGGAGTCCCGGGGAGGCACACCGATAAACTCATCTTT. This gives the protein CACDKVLGVPGRHTDKLIF.

Turning to this clone: A far larger clone is just one base off, so this is likely a read error. The same CDR3 also results from other DNA sequences found in this sample. This chain connects TRDV2 to TRDJ3, with unresolved D. The J gene is not listed in TCRdb, so it was assigned here from a DNA match to germline. Germline assignment: CDR1 GEAIGNYY and CDR2 EKD. V was clipped by 0 bases and J by 0 bases, with 17 bases between them. The CDR3 sequence is 20 residues long. CDR3 in amino acids: CACDTGVNPPNSWDTRQMFF. The CDR3 DNA is TGTGCCTGTGACACCGGAGTCAATCCCCCCAACTCCTGGGACACCCGACAGATGTTTTTC.

Note on this clone: This may be a read error: a much more frequent sequence differs by one nucleotide. This CDR3 is also generated by other DNA sequences in the sample. This chain uses TRDV1 with TRDJ1; a weak D match, TRDD2 (5 bases). Assignment of the J gene here rests on matching the DNA to germline, because TCRdb gives none. V was pared by 1 base and J by 1 base, with 22 bases between. Per germline, CDR1 TSWWSYY and CDR2 QGS. The CDR3 runs to 19 residues. For the CDR3, the DNA is TGTGCTCTTGGGGAACCCCTCAACCCGTCCCCCTACTTCACCGATAAACTCATCTTT. Translation gives CALGEPLNPSPYFTDKLIF.

With regard to this clone: A read error is the likely source, as a far larger clone sits one nucleotide away. The sample has other DNA sequences that encode this CDR3 too. The V gene reported is TRDV1; the J gene is uncalled; TRDD3, the table's D call, was not compared with the DNA. CDR3 length: 21 amino acids. Per germline, CDR1 TSWWSYY and CDR2 QGS. CDR3 protein: CALGGPFPPSTGGYAPDKLIF. The CDR3 DNA follows: TGTGCTCTTGGGGGTCCGTTCCCTCCCAGTACTGGGGGATACGCTCCCGATAAACTCATCTTC.

A word on this clone: A far larger clone lies a single base away; this is likely a read error. This sample includes further DNA sequences coding for the same CDR3. V gene TRDV1 was called; the J gene was not; the table's D call, TRDD3, was not checked against the DNA. Germline assignment: CDR1 TSWWSYY and CDR2 QGS. This CDR3 has 14 amino acids. CDR3 nucleotides: TGTGCTCTTGGGGAACTAAATGCCACCGATAAACTCATCTTC. Translation gives CALGELNATDKLIF.

As regards this clone: TCRdb lists the protein of a much larger clone for this DNA, which differs at residue 9, so this is likely a read error; the protein given here is translated from the DNA itself. The chain combines TRDV2 with TRDJ1; 7 positions agree with TRDD3. TCRdb carries no J gene annotation; the J gene was assigned here by matching the DNA with germline. Per germline, CDR1 GEAIGNYY and CDR2 EKD. The ends lost 0 bases at V and 0 bases at J; junction bases unmatched: 12. The CDR3 totals 18 residues. CDR3 DNA sequence: TGTGCCTGTGACACCGTTCCTCTTTGGATACGGGACACCGATAAACTCATCTTT. Translating it yields CACDTVPLWIRDTDKLIF.

For this clone: A read error likely explains this, since a far larger clone differs by one base. The same CDR3 also results from other DNA sequences found in this sample. This chain connects TRDV1 to TRDJ1, with 7 bases matching TRDD3. CDR3 length: 19 residues. CDR1 TSWWSYY and CDR2 QGS come from the germline V gene. The V segment lost 3 bases and the J segment 3 bases; nucleotides outside the gene matches: 19. CDR3 DNA: TGTGCTCTTGGGGAGCGGTACGGTGGGGGACCCACACCGCCCGATAAACTCATCTTT. Amino acids: CALGERYGGGPTPPDKLIF.

On this clone: This DNA's translation and the protein TCRdb lists, from a much larger clone, do not match at residue 4, likely due to a read error; the protein shown is translated from the DNA. The J gene is TRDJ1, the V gene TRDV2; 7 bases line up with TRDD3. TCRdb carries no J gene annotation; the J gene was assigned here by matching the DNA with germline. This CDR3 has 15 residues. Losses at the gene ends were 8 bases for V and 0 bases for J; bases not matched to a gene: 11. Germline CDR1 is GEAIGNYY and CDR2 is EKD. CDR3 nucleotide sequence: TGTGCCTACGTCTGGGGGTTATCGTACACCGATAAACTCATCTTT. Amino acids: CAYVWGLSYTDKLIF.

This clone was recorded a few times. TCRdb has a much larger clone's protein, which differs at residue 4 from the translation of this DNA, likely because of a read error; what is shown is the protein translated from the DNA. The J gene is TRDJ2, the V gene TRDV2; the match to TRDD3 covers 10 bases. The J gene, absent from TCRdb, was called here by matching the DNA to germline. The CDR3 loop spans 16 amino acids. Germline V lookup: CDR1 GEAIGNYY, CDR2 EKD. The CDR3 DNA follows: TGTGCCTGTGGCACCGGGGGATACGGGCGTAGAGCACAACTCTTCTTT. Translated, it gives CACGTGGYGRRAQLFF.

As to this clone: It differs at one base from a far larger clone, so likely a read error. Other DNA sequences in the sample encode the same CDR3. The gene calls are TRDV2 and TRDJ1, with D perhaps TRDD3 (5 bases). Matching the DNA to germline supplied the J gene, which TCRdb does not give. CDR1 and CDR2 from the germline V gene are GEAIGNYY and EKD. The V and J ends lost 3 bases and 1 base respectively, with 17 bases between them. CDR3 length: 16 residues. The chain's CDR3 is CACDRTGGLLTDKLIF. CDR3 sequence (DNA): TGTGCCTGTGACCGTACTGGAGGACTCCTCACCGATAAACTCATCTTT.

This clone has a count of ten or more. The amino acid sequence in TCRdb belongs to a much larger clone and departs from this DNA's translation at residue 12, likely a sequencing read error; the sequence shown is translated from the DNA. The chain couples TRDV2 to TRDJ1, with TRDD3 matching 7 bases. The CDR3 spans 18 residues. Germline CDR1 GEAIGNYY, CDR2 EKD. V gave up 2 bases and J gave up 1 base; unmatched junction bases: 15. The CDR3 here is CACDIIRTGVPCTDKLIF. The CDR3 DNA reads TGTGCCTGTGACATAATACGTACTGGGGTCCCGTGCACCGATAAACTCATCTTT.